The text below deals with one T cell receptor (beta chain). Its antigen is unknown. The germline CDR1 and CDR2 sequences are KGHSH and LQKENI. This CDR3 spans 15 amino acids. V was pared by 3 bases and J by 8 bases, with 19 bases between. The method was immunoSEQ multiplex PCR; TCRdb's version includes in-frame clones alone and lacks a portion of them. This table holds approximately 31,000 clones, approximately 78% found once. This record belongs to a study of T cells in narcolepsy. Whole-study results and caveats: Reportedly, autoreactive clonotypes were serially detected in patients' blood but not controls'. No autoreactive T cell clone sequences appeared in some memory CD4+ repertoires. Comparing one patient's CSF and blood CD4+ clonotypes highlighted HCRT- and TRIB2-specific autoreactive clonotypes.

The V call is TRBV18, the J call TRBJ1-2, with D possibly TRBD1 on 5 matching bases. The receptor's source is a human donor with narcolepsy. The sample comprised CD45RA- memory CD4+ T cells from PBMCs. Here the CDR3 reads CASSPGDGTIRGYTF. The DNA of the CDR3 is TGTGCCAGCTCACCCGGGGACGGGACCATAAGGGGCTACACCTTC.